Below are 8 T cell receptor beta chains sequenced from a single sample in a study of OX40 agonist ivuxolimab in advanced cancers. Method: immunoSEQ multiplex PCR; TCRdb's copy keeps in-frame clones and lacks some. The table lists about 71,000 clones, over 80% of them singletons. Here the sequenced sample was CD4+ or CD8+ T cells sorted from blood, taken in a trial of the OX40 agonist ivuxolimab. The receptor set was obtained from an adult with an advanced solid tumor such as melanoma, head and neck, liver or kidney cancer.

This rearrangement joins TRBV11-2 to TRBJ2-5, with 13 bases that match TRBD2. Germline V lookup: CDR1 SGHAT, CDR2 FQNNGV. CDR3 length equals 16 residues. Losses at the gene ends were 1 base for V and 4 bases for J; bases not matched to a gene: 3. The CDR3 nucleotides are TGTGCCAGCAGCTTAGCCCGACTAGCGGGGGGAGAGACCCAGTACTTC. Translation gives CASSLARLAGGETQYF.

CDR3 in amino acids: CASSRDSTNANTGELFF. In DNA, the CDR3 is TGTGCCAGCTCGAGGGACTCAACTAACGCGAACACCGGGGAGCTGTTTTTT. The V gene is TRBV18, the J gene TRBJ2-2; a weak D match, TRBD2 (6 bases). The ends were cut back, 6 bases at V and 0 bases at J, with 17 bases in the middle. The germline V gene encodes CDR1 KGHSH and CDR2 LQKENI. The CDR3 runs to 17 residues.

This clone turned up a few times. The V gene is TRBV5-1, the J gene TRBJ2-2, with D perhaps matching TRBD1 (6 bases). Germline assignment: CDR1 SGHRS and CDR2 YFSETQ. This CDR3 has 16 amino acids. V lost 2 bases and J 4 bases, leaving 15 bases between the germline ends. CDR3 loop: CASSFGAGASTGELFF. CDR3 bases: TGCGCCAGCAGCTTTGGGGCAGGGGCAAGCACCGGGGAGCTGTTTTTT.

V and J are TRBV5-6 and TRBJ2-5; D is ambiguous. Germline V gene data show CDR1 as SGHDT and CDR2 as YYEEEE. V lost 0 bases, J lost 3 bases, and 12 bases lay in between. This CDR3 has 15 residues. Written as DNA, the CDR3 is TGTGCCAGCAGCTTGGCCATAGCTTCTAAAGAGACCCAGTACTTC. Translation gives CASSLAIASKETQYF.

V is TRBV7-9 and J is TRBJ1-1; D is unclear. Germline lookup yields CDR1 SEHNR and CDR2 FQNEAQ (reference sequence). With 3 bases removed from V and 2 bases from J, the gap between germline ends came to 7 bases. There are 13 residues in the CDR3. In DNA form, the CDR3 reads TGTGCCAGCAGCTTGGCGGAAAACACTGAAGCTTTCTTT. This translates into CASSLAENTEAFF. The variable domain in full, with the rest retrieved from reference TRBV7-9 and TRBJ1-1, is DTGVSQNPRHKITKRGQNVTFRCDPISEHNRLYWYRQTLGQGPEFLTYFQNEAQLEKSRLLSDRFSAERPKGSFSTLEIQRTEQGDSAMYLCASSLAENTEAFFGQGTRLTVV.

The chain couples TRBV7-6 to TRBJ2-7; TRBD1 aligns across 11 bases. J lost 2 bases, V lost 2 bases, and 5 bases had no gene match. CDR1 is SGHVS, CDR2 FNYEAQ, per germline. There are 16 residues in the CDR3. In DNA, the CDR3 is TGTGCCAGCAGCTTAACGGGACAGGGGGGAACCTACGAGCAGTACTTC. Amino acids: CASSLTGQGGTYEQYF.

The chain is built from TRBV10-3 and TRBJ1-1, with D tentatively TRBD1 (6 bases). Germline V gene lookup returns CDR1 ENHRY and CDR2 SYGVKD. Trimming took off 5 bases at V and 6 bases at J, with 16 bases between the two ends. The CDR3 loop spans 14 amino acids. Written as DNA, the CDR3 is TGTGCCATCAGTTCTAGGGGGTTGGACGCTGAAGCTTTCTTT. Protein: CAISSRGLDAEAFF.

This clone was recorded only once. The chain links TRBV7-3 to TRBJ2-3; D is ambiguous. V lost 5 bases and J 6 bases, leaving 12 bases between the germline ends. Germline lookup yields CDR1 SGHTA and CDR2 FQGTGA. This CDR3 is built from 13 residues. The CDR3 sequence is CASSVDHGDTQYF. The CDR3 bases are TGTGCCAGCAGCGTGGATCATGGGGATACGCAGTATTTT.